The following is a TCR beta chain sequence with its context. Its antigen is undetermined. The sample belongs to a study of siplizumab effects on memory and regulatory T cells. Losses at the gene ends were 7 bases for V and 0 bases for J; bases not matched to a gene: 7. The CDR3 sequence is 16 residues long. CDR1 is ENHRY and CDR2 is SYGVKD in the germline V gene. Study conclusions and caveats: Few alloreactive clones mapped to unstimulated subsets. Alloreactive sequences tracing back to unstimulated CD4+ memory cells were significantly reduced by siplizumab. With siplizumab, Treg-derived clones averaged approximately 72% of mappable alloreactive CD4+ clones, versus 26.9% in controls.

The data were produced by immunoSEQ multiplex PCR, yet TCRdb's version contains in-frame clones alone and is incomplete. The table has around 100,000 clones, about 94% seen once. This TCR came from a human donor in good health. The sequencing sample was made of non-Treg CD4+ T cells sorted from blood. The V call is TRBV10-3, the J call TRBJ2-5; 11 bases align to TRBD1. Here the CDR3 reads CAIKVWGQGDQETQYF. CDR3 sequence (DNA): TGTGCCATCAAAGTTTGGGGACAGGGGGACCAAGAGACCCAGTACTTC.